This T cell receptor (beta chain) was captured in a study of blood T cell repertoires in COVID-19. Study as a whole: Samples of COVID-19 (acute and convalescent) were obtained from the United States, Italy and Spain. The analysed material was cDNA or gDNA that came from T cells, B-cell-depleted T cells, or PBMCs.

Original analysis: Nucleated cell number was recorded as an estimate derived from reference gene primer amplification. Profiling relied on immunoSEQ multiplex PCR, and the TCRdb table lists in-frame clones only, not all of them. For V, J and clone size, that table is used; D and trimming come from the DNA. The sample has roughly 180,000 clones, about 80% seen once; the top ten hold under 8.5%. Germline assignment: CDR1 SNHLY and CDR2 FYNNEI. Germline trimming cut 5 bases from V and 12 bases from J; bases unmatched to any gene: 7. The CDR3 totals 13 residues. The receptor's source is a human donor in a cohort sampled during active COVID-19. This chain connects TRBV2 to TRBJ2-1, with 10 bases fitting TRBD1. The specimen was peripheral blood. CDR3 in DNA: TGTGCCAGCAGTTCCGACAGGGGGCGAGGGCAGTTCTTC. It translates to CASSSDRGRGQFF.